This T cell receptor (beta chain) was profiled in a study of T cell repertoires in cytomegalovirus infection. Overall study context: Public TCR beta signatures provided an indication of both CMV infection and a matching HLA type.

Study-level points and caveats: Identification of carriers of CMV plus the relevant HLA was performed using cumulative public TCR beta family frequency.

One entry per CDR3 protein, called by TCRdb with MiXCR from the reads. The sample holds roughly 800,000 distinct CDR3 sequences; 25% to 30% are singletons and the top ten take around 13%. Worth noting for this clonotype: What it binds is not known.

The CDR3 has 14 residues. Trimming shortened V by 1 base and J by 7 bases, and 13 bases separated the two germline ends. Germline V gene sequence: CDR1 SEHNR, CDR2 FQNEAQ (reference sequence). The chain has TRBV7-9 and TRBJ1-1; no clear D. The sequences come from cultured CD8+ T cells from PBMCs, collected from culture after CMV antigen stimulation. This TCR was recovered from a human donor in good health (CMV status not recorded). Some clones in this sample may be carry-over from other donors' samples. CDR3 coding DNA: TGTGCCAGCAGCTTAGTATTCGTGCAGCTTGAAGCTTTCTTT. Amino acids: CASSLVFVQLEAFF.